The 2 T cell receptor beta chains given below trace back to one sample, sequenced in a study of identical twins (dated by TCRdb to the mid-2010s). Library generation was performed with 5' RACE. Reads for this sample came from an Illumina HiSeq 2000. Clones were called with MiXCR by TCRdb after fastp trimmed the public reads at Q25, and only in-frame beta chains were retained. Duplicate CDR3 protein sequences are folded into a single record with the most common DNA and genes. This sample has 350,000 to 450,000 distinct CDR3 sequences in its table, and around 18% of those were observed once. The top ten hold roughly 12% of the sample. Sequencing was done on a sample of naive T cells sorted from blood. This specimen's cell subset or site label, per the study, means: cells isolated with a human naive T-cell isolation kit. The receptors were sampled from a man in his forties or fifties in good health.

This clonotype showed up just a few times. The CDR3 DNA is TGTGCCAGCAGCTTAGCTGGGGGACTAGCCTACAATGAGCAGTTCTTC. This encodes CASSLAGGLAYNEQFF. V usage is TRBV7-9 and J usage is TRBJ2-1; 8 bases agree with TRBD2. Per germline, CDR1 SEHNR and CDR2 FQNEAQ (reference sequence). V shed 0 bases, J shed 2 bases, and the junction held 3 bases outside the gene matches. This CDR3 has 16 residues.

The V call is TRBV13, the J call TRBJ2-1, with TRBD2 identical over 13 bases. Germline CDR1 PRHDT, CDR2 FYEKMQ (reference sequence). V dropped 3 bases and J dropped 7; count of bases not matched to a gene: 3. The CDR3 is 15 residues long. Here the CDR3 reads CASSFGLAGANEQFF. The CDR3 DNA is TGTGCCAGCAGCTTCGGACTAGCGGGAGCGAATGAGCAGTTCTTC.